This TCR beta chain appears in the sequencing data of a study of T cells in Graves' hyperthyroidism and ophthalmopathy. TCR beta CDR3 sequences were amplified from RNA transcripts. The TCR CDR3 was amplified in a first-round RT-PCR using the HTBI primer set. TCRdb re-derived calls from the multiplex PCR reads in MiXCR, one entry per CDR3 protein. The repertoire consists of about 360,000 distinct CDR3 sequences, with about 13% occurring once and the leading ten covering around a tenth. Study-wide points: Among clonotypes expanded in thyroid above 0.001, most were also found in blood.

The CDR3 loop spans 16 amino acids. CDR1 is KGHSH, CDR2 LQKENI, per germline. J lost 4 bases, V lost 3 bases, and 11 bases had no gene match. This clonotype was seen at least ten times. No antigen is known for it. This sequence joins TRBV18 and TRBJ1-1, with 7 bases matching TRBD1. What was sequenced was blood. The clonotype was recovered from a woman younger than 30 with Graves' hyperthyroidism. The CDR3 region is CASSPYGEGATTEAFF. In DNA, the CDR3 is TGTGCCAGCTCACCGTACGGGGAGGGGGCGACCACTGAAGCTTTCTTT.